The TCR beta chain under discussion was sequenced for a study of cytomegalovirus exposure and HLA in healthy donors. A multiplex PCR was run with 60 Vbeta primers and 13 Jbeta primers. Assay: immunoSEQ multiplex PCR; the TCRdb copy retains only in-frame clones and omits some. This listing includes tens of thousands of clones. Germline trimming cut 4 bases from V and 2 bases from J; bases unmatched to any gene: 9. The CDR3 extends over 16 amino acids. Germline assignment: CDR1 SGHNT and CDR2 YYREEE (reference sequence). The sample comprised PBMCs. The TCR sequence derives from a man between 60 and 75 years old in good health and CMV-seropositive. The V call is TRBV5-4, the J call TRBJ1-1; TRBD1 matches at 9 bases. CDR3 nucleotides: TGTGCCAGCAGCAACCCGGACAGGGGACAAAACACTGAAGCTTTCTTT. Amino acid sequence: CASSNPDRGQNTEAFF.